The entry that follows covers one T cell receptor beta chain sequence. The antigen remains undetermined. The sample comes from a study of cytomegalovirus exposure and HLA in healthy donors. Study-level points and caveats: The investigators catalogued 150 to 200 TCR beta chains as cytomegalovirus-associated. Analysis was carried out at a later point, and it linked a missense DCLRE1C variant to TCR beta V- and J-gene trimming.

Participants comprised healthy donors of bone marrow. V was clipped by 0 bases and J by 8 bases, with 9 bases between them. CDR3 size: 13 residues. Germline lookup yields CDR1 SGHRS and CDR2 YFSETQ. Amplification used 60 Vbeta primers and 13 Jbeta primers. Assay: immunoSEQ multiplex PCR; the TCRdb copy retains only in-frame clones and omits some. The sample has about 90,000 clones; less than 65% are singletons. Sequenced material: PBMCs. The clonotype originates from a woman between 25 and 40 years old in good health and CMV-seropositive. The V and J genes are TRBV5-1 and TRBJ2-1; D is perhaps TRBD1 (5 bases). In DNA form, the CDR3 reads TGCGCCAGCAGCTTGGAGGGGTGGGATGAGCAGTTCTTC. This sequence encodes CASSLEGWDEQFF.